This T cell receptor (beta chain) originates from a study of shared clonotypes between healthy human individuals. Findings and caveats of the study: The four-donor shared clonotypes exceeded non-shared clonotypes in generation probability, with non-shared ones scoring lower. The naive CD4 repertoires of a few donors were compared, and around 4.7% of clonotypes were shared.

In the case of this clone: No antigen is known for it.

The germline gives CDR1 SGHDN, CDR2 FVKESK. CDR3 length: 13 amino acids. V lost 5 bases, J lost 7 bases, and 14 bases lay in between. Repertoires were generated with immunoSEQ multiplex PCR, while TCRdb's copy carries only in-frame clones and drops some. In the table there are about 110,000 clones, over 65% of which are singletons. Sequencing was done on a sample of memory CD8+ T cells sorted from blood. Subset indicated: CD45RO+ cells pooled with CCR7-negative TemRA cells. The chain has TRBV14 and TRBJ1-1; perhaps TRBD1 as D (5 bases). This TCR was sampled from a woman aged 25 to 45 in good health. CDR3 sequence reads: CASSLMVTGEAFF. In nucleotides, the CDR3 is TGTGCCAGCAGCTTGATGGTAACAGGTGAAGCTTTCTTT.